The rows below give T cell receptor beta chains drawn from one sample of a study of blood T cells in healthy people across ages. Each CDR3 protein is one row after TCRdb ran MiXCR on the 5' RACE reads. The repertoire holds almost 800,000 distinct CDR3 sequences, with over 45% as singletons. The sequencing sample was made of blood. The receptors here all came from a man aged 25 to 40 in good health. Both conserved end residues are part of each CDR3. The D gene is left open where the match is weak. Size values are once, few and many counts, or a class for expanded clones, and some rows have none.

j_call	v_call	clone_size	d_call	cdr3_aa	cdr3_nt
TRBJ1-6	TRBV10-3	few	.	CAISDFDRTSNSPLHF	TGTGCCATCAGTGATTTCGACAGAACGTCGAATTCACCCCTCCACTTT
TRBJ1-6	TRBV29-1	few	.	CSPSNRVYNSPLHF	TGCAGCCCATCCAACAGGGTCTATAATTCACCCCTCCACTTT
TRBJ2-3	TRBV20-1	few	.	CSARDPGGGTPDTQYF	TGCAGTGCTAGAGATCCGGGGGGCGGGACCCCAGATACGCAGTATTTT
TRBJ1-1	TRBV29-1	.	.	CSARRASNTEAFF	TGCAGCGCCCGCCGGGCTTCGAACACTGAAGCTTTCTTT
TRBJ2-1	TRBV20-1	many	TRBD2	CSARVPRLAGLNEQFF	TGCAGTGCTAGAGTCCCTAGACTAGCGGGGCTCAATGAGCAGTTCTTC
TRBJ2-1	TRBV9	.	TRBD2	CASSVEASGALADNEQFF	TGTGCCAGCAGCGTAGAGGCTAGCGGAGCCCTCGCAGACAATGAGCAGTTCTTC
TRBJ2-3	TRBV15	few	.	CATSRDSGSSTDTQYF	TGTGCCACCAGCAGAGACTCGGGCTCTAGCACAGATACGCAGTATTTT
TRBJ1-4	TRBV15	.	.	CATSIPSGEKLFF	TGTGCCACCAGCATCCCTAGCGGTGAAAAACTGTTTTTT
TRBJ2-3	TRBV4-3	few	.	CASSPRMRGDTQYF	TGCGCCAGCAGCCCTAGGATGCGAGGAGATACGCAGTATTTT
TRBJ2-3	TRBV6-2/TRBV6-3	.	.	CATRDDSATDTQYF	TGTGCCACCCGGGACGACTCAGCAACCGATACGCAGTATTTT
TRBJ2-3	TRBV29-1	.	.	CSVLRRANTDTQYF	TGCAGCGTCCTGAGGCGGGCCAACACAGATACGCAGTATTTT
TRBJ2-3	TRBV30	few	TRBD2	CAWSATSGKQQYF	TGTGCCTGGAGCGCCACTAGCGGGAAACAGCAGTATTTT
TRBJ1-1	TRBV14	few	.	CASSQDTQGWAAEAFF	TGTGCCAGCAGCCAAGATACACAGGGTTGGGCGGCTGAAGCTTTCTTT
TRBJ2-1	TRBV24-1	few	.	CATSDWKDALYNEQFF	TGTGCCACCAGTGATTGGAAGGACGCGCTGTACAATGAGCAGTTCTTC
TRBJ2-3	TRBV7-2	few	.	CASSSEQGWADTQYF	TGTGCCAGCAGCTCAGAACAGGGATGGGCAGATACGCAGTATTTT
TRBJ1-4	TRBV6-6	.	TRBD1	CASSPRQGDAKLFF	TGTGCCAGCAGTCCCCGACAGGGGGATGCAAAACTGTTTTTT
TRBJ2-5	TRBV12-3/TRBV12-4	many	TRBD2	CASSWTSGPRETQYF	TGTGCCAGCAGTTGGACTAGCGGACCAAGGGAGACCCAGTACTTC
TRBJ1-4	TRBV6-1	.	.	CASSKGSANEKLFF	TGTGCCAGCAGCAAGGGGAGCGCTAATGAAAAACTGTTTTTT
TRBJ2-7	TRBV7-9	.	.	CASSPTPVGVFIYEQYF	TGTGCCAGCAGCCCGACCCCCGTTGGCGTTTTTATCTACGAGCAGTACTTC
TRBJ2-6	TRBV5-1	.	.	CASSLAGGSGANVPTF	TGCGCCAGCAGCTTGGCCGGGGGATCTGGGGCCAACGTCCCGACTTTC
TRBJ2-5	TRBV20-1	.	.	CSAQRRGGETQYF	TGCAGTGCTCAGCGGCGGGGCGGGGAGACCCAGTACTTC
TRBJ2-5	TRBV15	.	TRBD1	CATSRSLLTGGVRETQYF	TGTGCCACCAGCAGATCTCTCTTGACAGGGGGCGTCCGGGAGACCCAGTACTTC
TRBJ2-1	TRBV7-2	few	TRBD2	CASSSGTHEQFF	TGTGCCAGCAGCAGCGGGACTCATGAGCAGTTCTTC
TRBJ1-6	TRBV7-2	few	.	CASSLGQLYNSPLHF	TGTGCCAGCAGCCTCGGACAGCTCTATAATTCACCCCTCCACTTT
TRBJ2-4	TRBV7-2	.	.	CASSLEQVAKNIQYF	TGTGCCAGCAGCTTAGAGCAAGTAGCCAAAAACATTCAGTACTTC
TRBJ1-2	TRBV27	few	TRBD1	CASRGQGAGYGYTF	TGTGCCAGCAGGGGACAGGGGGCGGGATATGGCTACACCTTC
TRBJ2-3	TRBV7-2	.	.	CASSLGDRNPDTQYF	TGTGCCAGCAGCTTAGGCGATCGGAACCCAGATACGCAGTATTTT
TRBJ2-1	TRBV7-2	.	.	CASSLGSSAGNEQFF	TGTGCCAGCAGCTTAGGTAGCTCCGCGGGCAATGAGCAGTTCTTC
TRBJ1-1	TRBV5-1	.	TRBD1	CASSFAPGTEGEAFF	TGCGCCAGCAGCTTCGCTCCCGGGACAGAAGGAGAAGCTTTCTTT
TRBJ2-3	TRBV7-2	once	TRBD2	CASSLSTGGNTDTQYF	TGTGCCAGCAGCCTCTCGACGGGGGGGAACACAGATACGCAGTATTTT
TRBJ2-3	TRBV29-1	few	.	CSVGDLSTDTQYF	TGCAGCGTGGGCGACCTAAGCACAGATACGCAGTATTTT
TRBJ2-3	TRBV20-1	many	.	CSARVPKAGRTDTQYF	TGCAGTGCTAGAGTCCCGAAAGCGGGTCGAACAGATACGCAGTATTTT
TRBJ1-2	TRBV12-3/TRBV12-4	few	TRBD1	CASSQRQGSGYTF	TGTGCCAGCAGTCAAAGACAGGGCTCTGGCTACACCTTC
TRBJ1-2	TRBV29-1	.	.	CSAPDRGGVLGYTF	TGCAGCGCTCCCGACCGAGGCGGCGTTTTAGGCTACACCTTC
TRBJ2-5	TRBV27	few	.	CASRLTGQETQYF	TGTGCCAGCAGGCTTACAGGACAAGAGACCCAGTACTTC
TRBJ2-7	TRBV7-2	few	.	CASSFGGSRHEQYF	TGTGCCAGCAGCTTTGGGGGATCGAGGCACGAGCAGTACTTC
TRBJ2-1	TRBV20-1	.	.	CSASQSWRGGYNEQFF	TGCAGTGCTAGTCAGTCCTGGAGGGGGGGCTACAATGAGCAGTTCTTC
TRBJ2-7	TRBV10-3	.	TRBD1	CAISEKGQIYEQYF	TGTGCCATCAGTGAGAAGGGACAGATCTACGAGCAGTACTTC
TRBJ2-7	TRBV5-1	few	.	CASKVAGTGSYEQYF	TGCGCCAGCAAAGTGGCGGGAACAGGGTCCTACGAGCAGTACTTC
TRBJ2-1	TRBV9	once	.	CASSPSISGYNEQFF	TGTGCCAGCTCCCCCTCGATAAGCGGGTACAATGAGCAGTTCTTC
TRBJ1-2	TRBV28	few	.	CASSFDSLYGYTF	TGTGCCAGCAGTTTTGACAGCCTTTATGGCTACACCTTC
TRBJ2-1	TRBV18	.	.	CACSPSGAKYNEQFF	TGTGCCTGCTCACCTTCAGGGGCTAAATACAATGAGCAGTTCTTC
TRBJ2-5	TRBV20-1	few	TRBD2	CSARTTASGRAWETQYF	TGCAGTGCTAGAACTACCGCTAGCGGGAGGGCCTGGGAGACCCAGTACTTC
TRBJ2-7	TRBV6-2/TRBV6-3	.	.	CASRTLGCEQYF	TGTGCCAGCAGAACCCTGGGATGCGAGCAGTACTTC
TRBJ2-5	TRBV7-2	.	TRBD2	CASSRREGRGETQYF	TGTGCCAGCAGTCGAAGGGAGGGCCGGGGTGAGACCCAGTACTTC
TRBJ1-4	TRBV9	once	.	CASSSGARNEKLFF	TGTGCCAGCAGCTCCGGGGCCCGTAATGAAAAACTGTTTTTT
TRBJ1-4	TRBV6-1	.	.	CASSEMGAANEKLFF	TGTGCCAGCAGTGAAATGGGGGCAGCTAATGAAAAACTGTTTTTT
TRBJ2-1	TRBV9	.	TRBD2	CASSVVWRGGFSEQFF	TGTGCCAGCAGCGTAGTGTGGCGGGGGGGATTTAGTGAGCAGTTCTTC
TRBJ1-1	TRBV29-1	few	.	CSADPNTEAFF	TGCAGCGCAGACCCGAACACTGAAGCTTTCTTT